One and the same sample provided the 26 T cell receptor beta chains below, sequenced in a study of lung T cells in sarcoidosis with Löfgren's syndrome (dated by TCRdb to about 2017). Sequencing instrument: Illumina MiSeq. TCRdb took the public reads, trimmed them with fastp at Q25, ran MiXCR for clone calling and kept in-frame beta chains. Under each unique CDR3 protein, matching rows form one entry showing the most common genes and DNA. Recorded for this sample are roughly 63,000 distinct CDR3 sequences; less than 25% of them occurred a single time. In total, the top ten clones hold less than 2.5% of the sample. The sample was CD4+ T cells from PBMCs. The receptors were sampled from a human donor with sarcoidosis (Löfgren's syndrome or another form), or a control subject (not recorded which).

This clonotype showed up just a few times. The chain uses TRBV9 and TRBJ2-7; D is possibly TRBD1 (5 bases). The CDR3 is made up of 15 amino acids. The germline V and J ends were trimmed by 4 bases and 7 bases, with 21 bases remaining between them. Looked up from germline, CDR1 is SGDLS and CDR2 is YYNGEE. CDR3 DNA: TGTGCCAGCAGCCCCCTCAGGACAAGTTCGGAGGAGCAGTACTTC. It codes for CASSPLRTSSEEQYF.

In this sample, this clonotype turned up many times. This chain uses TRBV6-6 with TRBJ2-7; 10 bases agree with TRBD2. V was clipped by 0 bases and J by 6 bases; unmatched bases: 8. The CDR3 is made up of 16 amino acids. The germline V gene has CDR1 MNHNY and CDR2 SVGAGI (reference sequence). CDR3 loop: CASSYSSLAGATEQYF. CDR3 DNA sequence: TGTGCCAGCAGTTACTCGAGTCTAGCGGGAGCCACCGAGCAGTACTTC.

This clonotype was seen repeatedly, ten times or more. The chain is built from TRBV6-1 and TRBJ2-7, with 15 bases lining up with TRBD2. V lost 5 bases, J lost 1 base, and 6 bases stayed unmatched. The CDR3 loop spans 17 amino acids. Germline V gene data show CDR1 as MNHNS and CDR2 as SASEGT. The CDR3 DNA reads as TGTGCCAGCAGTTTGGGGACTAGCGGGAGGAAGTCCTACGAGCAGTACTTC. Amino acid sequence: CASSLGTSGRKSYEQYF.

This clonotype was seen only a few times. CDR3 amino acids: CASSQRTVAGGYTF. CDR3 bases: TGTGCCAGCAGCCAAAGGACCGTTGCAGGTGGCTACACCTTC. The V gene is TRBV3-1, the J gene TRBJ1-2; D unresolved. The germline CDR1 and CDR2 sequences are LGHDT and YNNKEL (reference sequence). V lost 2 bases, J lost 7 bases, and 14 bases lay in between. This CDR3 has 14 residues.

A word on this clonotype: Since a much larger clone is just one base distant, this may be a read error. It is likely a read error, because the conserved phenylalanine at the end of the CDR3 is missing. This chain joins TRBV6-2 or TRBV6-3 and TRBJ2-5; D unresolved. The V and J ends lost 5 bases and 5 bases respectively, with 6 bases between them. The CDR3 spans 11 residues. Germline-derived CDR1 and CDR2 are MNHEY and SVGEGT. The CDR3 bases are TGTGCCAGCAGTGAACGCGAGACCCAGTACTCC. It encodes CASSERETQYS.

The table lists this clonotype with a few counts. CDR3 DNA: TGTGCCAGCAGTTTACAGCGCTCTGGGGCCAACGTCCTGACTTTC. Residues: CASSLQRSGANVLTF. V usage is TRBV3-1 and J usage is TRBJ2-6; D not certain. The CDR3 consists of 15 residues. The germline V gene encodes CDR1 LGHDT and CDR2 YNNKEL (reference sequence). V shed 6 bases and J shed 0 bases, with 9 bases lying between them.

This clonotype showed up just a few times. The V call is TRBV10-2, the J call TRBJ2-1, with unresolved D. V lost 2 bases to trimming and J lost 2 bases, with 16 bases between them. The CDR3 is 17 residues long. Germline CDR1 WSHSY, CDR2 SAAADI. The CDR3 DNA reads TGCGCCAGCAGTGAGATGGTTAGACCTGGCCCCTACAATGAGCAGTTCTTC. It yields the protein CASSEMVRPGPYNEQFF.

This clonotype has at least ten counts. This rearrangement joins TRBV19 to TRBJ2-7, with D possibly called TRBD1 or TRBD2 (5 bases each). In germline, CDR1 is LNHDA, CDR2 SQIVND (reference sequence). CDR3 length equals 13 residues. V dropped 8 bases and J dropped 4 bases, with 15 bases sitting between them. The CDR3 DNA is TGTGCCAGTGGCCCCGGGACGGAATACGAGCAGTACTTC. Encoded protein: CASGPGTEYEQYF.

This clonotype appeared many times. V usage is TRBV24-1 and J usage is TRBJ1-3; TRBD1 agrees at 12 bases. With 9 bases clipped from V and 4 bases from J, the junction kept 9 bases outside the gene matches. The CDR3 is made up of 16 amino acids. Germline values: CDR1 KGHDR, CDR2 SFDVKD. CDR3 nucleotide sequence: TGTGCCACCCACCAAGGGGACAGGGGGCGAGGAAACACCATATATTTT. Translation: CATHQGDRGRGNTIYF.

This clonotype was seen repeatedly, ten times or more. The chain is built from TRBV20-1 and TRBJ1-3; D perhaps matches TRBD1 (6 bases). The V and J ends lost 3 bases and 4 bases respectively, with 16 bases between them. The CDR3 contains 15 residues. The germline V gene has CDR1 DFQATT and CDR2 SNEGSKA (reference sequence). The CDR3 reads CSARPSGGGGNTIYF. The CDR3 DNA reads as TGCAGTGCTAGGCCCTCTGGAGGGGGGGGAAACACCATATATTTT.

A word on this clonotype: A read error may explain this, as a much larger clone is one base away. V usage is TRBV4-2 and J usage is TRBJ1-5; D is unresolved. The CDR3 is made up of 15 amino acids. The V gene's germline CDR1 is LGHNA and CDR2 YNFKEQ. DNA for the CDR3: TGTGCCAGCAGCCAAGATGAGGGTTTAAATCAGCCCCAGCGTTTT. It yields the protein CASSQDEGLNQPQRF.

This clonotype was counted ten times or more. This chain connects TRBV3-1 to TRBJ1-6; D is unclear. Germline CDR1 and CDR2: LGHDT and YNNKEL (reference sequence). The V end was cut by 4 bases, the J end by 10 bases, with 17 bases between. The CDR3 extends over 15 amino acids. The CDR3 coding sequence is TGTGCCAGCAGCCCAATGGTAATCGGGCGATCACCCCTCCACTTT. The encoded protein is CASSPMVIGRSPLHF.

In the case of this clonotype: A single base separates this from a much larger clone, so it may be a read error. The chain combines TRBV12-3 or TRBV12-4 with TRBJ2-1; D not resolved. The CDR3 has 15 amino acids. CDR3 region: CVSTQSPRFDNEQFF. CDR3 sequence (DNA): TGTGTCAGCACCCAATCCCCACGATTCGACAATGAGCAGTTCTTC.

This clonotype showed up just a few times. The chain combines TRBV12-3 or TRBV12-4 with TRBJ2-5; perhaps TRBD2 as D (5 bases). The CDR3 spans 11 residues. Trimming left V 2 bases short and J 9 bases short, with 7 bases between. In DNA form, the CDR3 reads TGTGCCAGCAGTTTAATGGAGGCCCAGTACTTC. Protein sequence: CASSLMEAQYF.

This clonotype has ten or more counts. The V and J genes are TRBV20-1 and TRBJ2-7, with TRBD1 matching over 9 bases. The CDR3 is made up of 15 amino acids. Germline trimming cut 3 bases from V and 4 bases from J; bases unmatched to any gene: 10. Germline-derived CDR1 and CDR2 are DFQATT and SNEGSKA (reference sequence). This CDR3 is CSASFGGQGFYEQYV. The CDR3 DNA is TGCAGTGCTAGCTTTGGGGGACAGGGATTTTACGAGCAGTACGTC.

In its sample, this clonotype was seen many times. V gene TRBV28 combines with J gene TRBJ1-5; D unresolved. Trimming took off 1 base at V and 1 base at J, with 14 bases between the two ends. Per the germline V gene, CDR1 is MDHEN and CDR2 is SYDVKM. This CDR3 region has 17 residues. Here the CDR3 reads CASSLYGGLRSNQPQHF. In DNA, the CDR3 is TGTGCCAGCAGTTTATATGGTGGGTTGAGGAGCAATCAGCCCCAGCATTTT.

In this sample, this clonotype turned up many times. The chain carries TRBV2 and TRBJ2-1; D is ambiguous. V lost 7 bases and J 5 bases, leaving 12 bases between the germline ends. The CDR3 runs to 13 residues. Germline V gene sequence: CDR1 SNHLY, CDR2 FYNNEI. For the CDR3, the DNA is TGTGCCAGCACTACCATGAGTAACAATGAGCAGTTCTTC. Translated: CASTTMSNNEQFF.

This clonotype was seen more than once but under ten times. This chain joins TRBV4-1 and TRBJ2-5; TRBD2 agrees at 9 bases. Germline CDR1 reads MGHRA; CDR2 reads YSYEKL. With V trimmed by 3 bases and J by 5 bases, 22 bases remained unmatched. This CDR3 comprises 20 residues. The CDR3 DNA reads TGCGCCAGCAGCCAGGGAAGGCAGGAAAGAGCGGGAGGCTTCGGTGAGACCCAGTACTTC. It codes for CASSQGRQERAGGFGETQYF.

This CDR3 reads CSAGHAGGYREQFF. In nucleotides, the CDR3 is TGCAGCGCTGGCCACGCAGGGGGGTACCGTGAGCAGTTCTTC. The chain uses TRBV29-1 and TRBJ2-1; a possible D gene is TRBD1 (7 bases). This CDR3 spans 14 amino acids. Germline V gene sequence: CDR1 SQVTM, CDR2 ANQGSEA. Trimming stripped 7 bases from V and 9 bases from J, with 22 bases between.

In regard to this clonotype: Just one base apart from a much larger clone, this may be a read error. The CDR3 does not end in the conserved phenylalanine or tryptophan, so this is likely a read error. CDR3 nucleotides: TGCAGTGCTAGAACTTTCGATTCGAAAGCTTTCCTT. Its protein is CSARTFDSKAFL. The chain combines TRBV20-1 with TRBJ1-1; no firm D call. CDR3 length equals 12 residues. V gave up 2 bases and J gave up 9 bases, with 13 bases separating them. CDR1 DFQATT and CDR2 SNEGSKA come from the germline V gene (reference sequence).

In its sample, this clonotype was seen many times. The chain combines TRBV6-1 with TRBJ1-5, with 9 bases fitting TRBD1. V lost 7 bases, J lost 0 bases, and 10 bases stayed unmatched. The CDR3 consists of 17 residues. CDR1 and CDR2 from the germline V gene are MNHNS and SASEGT. In nucleotides, the CDR3 is TGTGCCAGCAAGCGGACGGGACAGGGATATAGCAATCAGCCCCAGCATTTT. This gives the protein CASKRTGQGYSNQPQHF.

This clonotype was detected many times. The chain employs TRBV27 and TRBJ2-1; a possible D gene is TRBD2 (5 bases). Germline assignment: CDR1 MNHEY and CDR2 SMNVEV (reference sequence). The CDR3 runs 14 residues. V was pared by 5 bases and J by 5 bases, with 13 bases between. The CDR3 coding sequence is TGTGCCAGCAGTCCCATCTCAGCGGACAATGAGCAGTTCTTC. It encodes CASSPISADNEQFF.

A few counts support this clonotype. The rearrangement links TRBV9 to TRBJ2-5, with D hard to call. Germline assignment: CDR1 SGDLS and CDR2 YYNGEE. The CDR3 contains 14 residues. Between the trimmed V and J ends, which lost 0 bases and 5 bases, there was a span of 11 bases. The CDR3 sequence is CASSVAAPGETQYF. The CDR3 DNA follows: TGTGCCAGCAGCGTAGCGGCCCCCGGGGAGACCCAGTACTTC.

This chain uses TRBV6-1 with TRBJ1-2, with D uncertain. Germline V lookup: CDR1 MNHNS, CDR2 SASEGT. The CDR3 has 14 residues. V was trimmed by 5 bases and J by 4 bases, leaving 14 bases between them. The CDR3 DNA reads as TGTGCCAGCAGTCTCAGAGAGACGAGCTATGGCTACACCTTC. Amino acids: CASSLRETSYGYTF.

On this clonotype: A much larger clone is a single base away; this may be a read error. The genes are TRBV19 and TRBJ1-3, with 7 bases fitting TRBD1. Germline V gene lookup returns CDR1 LNHDA and CDR2 SQIVND (reference sequence). The CDR3 contains 15 residues. CDR3 in DNA: TGTGCCAGTAAAACAGGGGTCCGCTCTGGAAACACCAAATATTTT. It is translated as CASKTGVRSGNTKYF.

This clonotype came up many times. The rearrangement links TRBV6-1 to TRBJ1-6; the match to TRBD1 covers 9 bases. Germline V lookup: CDR1 MNHNS, CDR2 SASEGT. Trimming at V came to 5 bases and at J to 6 bases, leaving 14 bases not matched to a gene. The CDR3 consists of 18 residues. The CDR3 protein is CASSRRASGTGLNSPLHF. CDR3 in DNA: TGTGCCAGCAGTCGGCGGGCTTCCGGGACAGGGCTTAATTCACCCCTCCACTTT.